Reported below is one T cell receptor beta chain. Its target is not known. The V and J ends lost 1 base and 5 bases respectively, with 15 bases between them. The CDR3 spans 16 residues. Germline V gene lookup returns CDR1 MNHEY and CDR2 SMNVEV (reference sequence). The record originates from a study of shared clonotypes between healthy human individuals. Naive CD8 isolation took CD45RO-negative cells positively selected for CCR7 and excluded terminally differentiated effector memory CD45RA+ cells. Study conclusions and caveats: Clonotype sharing across a few donors was observed for around 5.1% of naive CD4 clonotypes. Relative to clonotypes present in all four donors, those not shared had lower generation probabilities.

Clones were sequenced by immunoSEQ multiplex PCR, and TCRdb holds only the in-frame ones, with some missing. The sample lists millions of clones, about 95% seen once, with approximately 1.2% in the top ten. Sequences were obtained from naive CD8+ T cells sorted from blood. This TCR was sampled from a man aged 18-30 years in good health. The V gene is TRBV27, the J gene TRBJ2-1; weak D call: TRBD1 (5 bases). CDR3 loop: CASSLFPAGIDNEQFF. CDR3 nucleotide sequence: TGTGCCAGCAGTTTATTCCCGGCAGGGATCGACAATGAGCAGTTCTTC.